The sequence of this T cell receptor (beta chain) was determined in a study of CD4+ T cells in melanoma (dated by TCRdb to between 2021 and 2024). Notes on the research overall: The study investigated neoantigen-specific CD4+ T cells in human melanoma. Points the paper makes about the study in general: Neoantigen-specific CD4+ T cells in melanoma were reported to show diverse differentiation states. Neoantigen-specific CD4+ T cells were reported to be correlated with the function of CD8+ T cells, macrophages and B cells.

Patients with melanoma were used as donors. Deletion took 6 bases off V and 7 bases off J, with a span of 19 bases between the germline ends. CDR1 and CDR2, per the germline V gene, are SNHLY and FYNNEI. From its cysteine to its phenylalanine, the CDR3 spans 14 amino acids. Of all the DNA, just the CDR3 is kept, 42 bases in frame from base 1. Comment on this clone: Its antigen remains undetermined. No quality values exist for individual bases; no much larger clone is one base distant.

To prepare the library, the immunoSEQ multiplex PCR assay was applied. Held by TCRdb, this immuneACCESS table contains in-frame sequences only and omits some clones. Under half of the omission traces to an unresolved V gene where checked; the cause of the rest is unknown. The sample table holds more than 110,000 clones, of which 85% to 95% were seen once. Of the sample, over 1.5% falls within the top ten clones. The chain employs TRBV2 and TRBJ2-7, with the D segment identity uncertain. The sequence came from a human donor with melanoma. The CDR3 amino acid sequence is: CASRSTDQPREQYF. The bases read TGTGCCAGCAGAAGCACGGACCAACCTAGGGAGCAGTACTTC. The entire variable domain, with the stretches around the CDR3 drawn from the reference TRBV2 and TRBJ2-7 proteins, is EPEVTQTPSHQVTQMGQEVILRCVPISNHLYFYWYRQILGQKVEFLVSFYNNEISEKSEIFDDQFSVERPDGSNFTLKIRSTKLEDSAMYFCASRSTDQPREQYFGPGTRLTVT.